Below, one T cell receptor beta chain is given with its context. Its recognized antigen is unknown. There are no base qualities to consult, and no much larger clone falls within one base. This record belongs to a study of blood T cell repertoires in COVID-19 (dated by TCRdb to the early 2020s). Regarding the study in general: Samples covering the acute and convalescent phases of COVID-19 were provided by collaborators in the United States, Italy and Spain. The material from the prospective study consisted of cDNA or gDNA derived from T cells, B-cell-depleted T cells, or PBMCs. Deeply sampled blood TCRbeta repertoires from subjects exposed to, actively infected with, or recovered from COVID-19 were included in the dataset. A freely available public database, intended as a resource for researchers studying the immune response to SARS-CoV-2, is where the repertoires were released. Samples came from the ongoing ImmuneRACE study (first 160 participants) plus 1,254 subjects from 6 global collaborators. A de-identified subject ID, COVID-19 status, age in years and sex were almost always included in the sample metadata. HLA class I and class II types, where available, came from metadata supplied by the sample provider rather than from assay-based typing.

Summary of the overall study and its limitations: Clinical and demographic metadata were provided uncurated, with the amount varying by source and participant.

TCRbeta CDR3 regions were amplified from genomic DNA using the immunoSEQ Assay, a bias-controlled multiplex PCR. Turning to the authors' computational methods: Nucleated cell counts per sample were estimated from amplification of reference gene primers within the assay. Sequence reads were collapsed and filtered to measure the absolute abundance of every unique TCRbeta CDR3 rearrangement. Productive Simpson clonality was computed per sample as the square root of Simpson's diversity index over productive rearrangements. TCRdb retrieved this table from immuneACCESS and kept in-frame rearrangements only. Not all clones are present; in checked studies, unresolved V genes account for under half, and no reason is known for the remainder. V, J and clone size are taken as reported in that table, and D and trimming were inferred from the DNA itself. This sample has 120,000 to 150,000 clones in its table, and roughly 89% of those were observed once. The top ten clonotypes cover 8% to 9% of the sample.

Whole blood was collected in K2EDTA tubes by collaborating institutions according to the institutions' own protocols. Collaborator samples were shipped for TCRbeta analysis as frozen whole blood, isolated PBMCs, or DNA extracted from either sample type. CDR3 length: 15 amino acids, cysteine to phenylalanine. The read is trimmed to its CDR3 DNA, 45 bases read in frame from base 1. V lost 4 bases and J lost 0 bases, and the count of bases not matched to a germline gene is 5. In the germline V gene (reference sequence), CDR1 corresponds to LNHDA and CDR2 to SQIVND. Sequencing was performed on peripheral blood. The receptor's source is a woman in her fifties or sixties with active or convalescent COVID-19. The chain couples TRBV19 to TRBJ1-1; 7 bases in the junction line up with TRBD1. The base sequence is TGTGCCAGTAGTACGCGGGACAGATTGAACACTGAAGCTTTCTTT. Its product reads: CASSTRDRLNTEAFF.